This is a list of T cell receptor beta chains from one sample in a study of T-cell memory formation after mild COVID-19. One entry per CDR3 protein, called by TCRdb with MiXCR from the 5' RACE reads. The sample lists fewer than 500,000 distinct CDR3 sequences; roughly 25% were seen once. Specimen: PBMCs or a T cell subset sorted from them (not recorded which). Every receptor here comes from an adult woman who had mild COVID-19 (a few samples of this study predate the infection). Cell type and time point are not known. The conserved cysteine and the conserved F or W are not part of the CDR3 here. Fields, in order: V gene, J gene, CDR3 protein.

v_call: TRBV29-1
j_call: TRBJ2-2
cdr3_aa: SVRDSNTGELF

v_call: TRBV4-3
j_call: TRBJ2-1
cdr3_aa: ASSQVSGGPWEQF

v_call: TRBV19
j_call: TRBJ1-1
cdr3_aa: ASSTWTGLSEAF

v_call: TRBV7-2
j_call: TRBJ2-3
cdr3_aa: ASSLALWDRATDTQY

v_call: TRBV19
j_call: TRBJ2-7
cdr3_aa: ASSIPGTRKYEQY

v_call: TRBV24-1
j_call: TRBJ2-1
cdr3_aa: ATSDSSYNEQF

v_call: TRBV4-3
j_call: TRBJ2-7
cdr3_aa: ASSHEATVYYEQY

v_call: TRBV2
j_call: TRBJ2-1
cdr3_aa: ASSELAGTYNEQF

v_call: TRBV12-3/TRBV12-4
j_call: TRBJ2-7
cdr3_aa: ASRSTSRHEQY

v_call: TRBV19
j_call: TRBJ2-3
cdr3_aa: ASSLLTRNTQY

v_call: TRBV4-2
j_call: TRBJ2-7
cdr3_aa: ASSQGTDRSYEQY

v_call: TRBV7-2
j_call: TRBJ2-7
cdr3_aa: ASSLDRLAGAEQY

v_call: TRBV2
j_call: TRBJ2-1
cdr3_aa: ASSVVGNEQF